This is a list of T cell receptor beta chains from one sample in a study of T-cell reconstitution after alpha-beta-depleted transplantation in children. TCRdb ran MiXCR on the PCR reads and lists one entry per CDR3 protein. The sample gives about 490,000 distinct CDR3 sequences, about 10% of which show up once; 2% to 2.5% is in the top ten. The sample consisted of PBMCs, taken before TCRalphabeta/CD19-depleted stem cell transplant. The receptor set was obtained from a child aged 2 to 10 with inherited bone marrow failure, due to receive a stem cell transplant. CDR3s include the opening cysteine and the closing phenylalanine or tryptophan. D genes are given only for firm matches.

j_gene: TRBJ2-1; d_gene: -; v_gene: TRBV19; len: 16; CDR3aa: CATTTRAPGPYNEQFF
j_gene: TRBJ2-1; d_gene: -; v_gene: TRBV7-6; len: 15; CDR3aa: CASSLTSGDGDEQFF
j_gene: TRBJ2-1; d_gene: -; v_gene: TRBV9; len: 16; CDR3aa: CASSGWRDRSYNEQFF
j_gene: TRBJ2-7; d_gene: TRBD1; v_gene: TRBV7-9; len: 15; CDR3aa: CASKAPQGVSYEQYF
j_gene: TRBJ2-3; d_gene: -; v_gene: TRBV15; len: 13; CDR3aa: CATSFINTDTQYF
j_gene: TRBJ1-1; d_gene: -; v_gene: TRBV27; len: 12; CDR3aa: CASAERNTEAFF
j_gene: TRBJ2-1; d_gene: -; v_gene: TRBV29-1; len: 16; CDR3aa: CSVEAGPISSYNEQFF
j_gene: TRBJ2-5; d_gene: -; v_gene: TRBV10-3; len: 15; CDR3aa: CAIGGGSRIGETQYF
j_gene: TRBJ2-1; d_gene: -; v_gene: TRBV7-9; len: 17; CDR3aa: CASSIGTGRTSNNEQFF
j_gene: TRBJ2-1; d_gene: TRBD1; v_gene: TRBV7-8; len: 16; CDR3aa: CASSLGGTGIYNEQFF
j_gene: TRBJ2-1; d_gene: -; v_gene: TRBV28; len: 15; CDR3aa: CASSLVQGIYNEQFF
j_gene: TRBJ2-7; d_gene: -; v_gene: TRBV7-2; len: 19; CDR3aa: CASSLAFGGLGDLSYEQYF
j_gene: TRBJ2-4; d_gene: -; v_gene: TRBV30; len: 12; CDR3aa: CAWSKAGNIQYF
j_gene: TRBJ2-1; d_gene: -; v_gene: TRBV5-1; len: 15; CDR3aa: CASSFTGSQYNEQFF
j_gene: TRBJ2-1; d_gene: TRBD2; v_gene: TRBV5-1; len: 13; CDR3aa: CASTITPGLEQFF
j_gene: TRBJ2-5; d_gene: -; v_gene: TRBV20-1; len: 13; CDR3aa: CSVTTKPLETQYF
j_gene: TRBJ2-3; d_gene: -; v_gene: TRBV15; len: 16; CDR3aa: CATSRAKEGGTDTQYF
j_gene: TRBJ2-7; d_gene: TRBD2; v_gene: TRBV7-2; len: 19; CDR3aa: CASSLYRVSGSGSSYEQYF
j_gene: TRBJ2-1; d_gene: TRBD2; v_gene: TRBV12-3/TRBV12-4; len: 20; CDR3aa: CASSSRGGRAGVQSYNEQFF
j_gene: TRBJ1-1; d_gene: TRBD1; v_gene: TRBV20-1; len: 17; CDR3aa: CSARDHETGYYGAEAFF
j_gene: TRBJ1-5; d_gene: -; v_gene: TRBV27; len: 14; CDR3aa: CASSLRGSNQPQHF
j_gene: TRBJ2-4; d_gene: -; v_gene: TRBV2; len: 16; CDR3aa: CASNPGAGTRGYIQYF
j_gene: TRBJ2-1; d_gene: TRBD2; v_gene: TRBV19; len: 19; CDR3aa: CASIMEGLDTLISYNEQFF
j_gene: TRBJ1-2; d_gene: -; v_gene: TRBV6-5; len: 15; CDR3aa: CASSYSITGLRGYTF
j_gene: TRBJ2-7; d_gene: -; v_gene: TRBV27; len: 17; CDR3aa: CASSSQQSGFSPYEQYF
j_gene: TRBJ2-3; d_gene: -; v_gene: TRBV15; len: 14; CDR3aa: CATSRDTERDTQYF
j_gene: TRBJ1-6; d_gene: -; v_gene: TRBV20-1; len: 14; CDR3aa: CSARPGTWGSPLHF
j_gene: TRBJ1-4; d_gene: -; v_gene: TRBV9; len: 14; CDR3aa: CASSVDSGNEKLFF
j_gene: TRBJ2-7; d_gene: TRBD2; v_gene: TRBV4-3; len: 15; CDR3aa: CASSQGTSGRYEQYF
j_gene: TRBJ1-1; d_gene: -; v_gene: TRBV5-1; len: 14; CDR3aa: CASSLGVGDTEAFF
j_gene: TRBJ2-7; d_gene: TRBD2; v_gene: TRBV7-2; len: 15; CDR3aa: CASSLRPAAGDEQYF
j_gene: TRBJ1-1; d_gene: -; v_gene: TRBV29-1; len: 13; CDR3aa: CSGRQAMNTEAFF
j_gene: TRBJ2-3; d_gene: -; v_gene: TRBV24-1; len: 14; CDR3aa: CATSDNRGTDTQYF
j_gene: TRBJ2-5; d_gene: TRBD1; v_gene: TRBV5-1; len: 14; CDR3aa: CASRPPTGTVTQYF
j_gene: TRBJ2-7; d_gene: TRBD2; v_gene: TRBV6-5; len: 14; CDR3aa: CASSLAGGRHEQYF